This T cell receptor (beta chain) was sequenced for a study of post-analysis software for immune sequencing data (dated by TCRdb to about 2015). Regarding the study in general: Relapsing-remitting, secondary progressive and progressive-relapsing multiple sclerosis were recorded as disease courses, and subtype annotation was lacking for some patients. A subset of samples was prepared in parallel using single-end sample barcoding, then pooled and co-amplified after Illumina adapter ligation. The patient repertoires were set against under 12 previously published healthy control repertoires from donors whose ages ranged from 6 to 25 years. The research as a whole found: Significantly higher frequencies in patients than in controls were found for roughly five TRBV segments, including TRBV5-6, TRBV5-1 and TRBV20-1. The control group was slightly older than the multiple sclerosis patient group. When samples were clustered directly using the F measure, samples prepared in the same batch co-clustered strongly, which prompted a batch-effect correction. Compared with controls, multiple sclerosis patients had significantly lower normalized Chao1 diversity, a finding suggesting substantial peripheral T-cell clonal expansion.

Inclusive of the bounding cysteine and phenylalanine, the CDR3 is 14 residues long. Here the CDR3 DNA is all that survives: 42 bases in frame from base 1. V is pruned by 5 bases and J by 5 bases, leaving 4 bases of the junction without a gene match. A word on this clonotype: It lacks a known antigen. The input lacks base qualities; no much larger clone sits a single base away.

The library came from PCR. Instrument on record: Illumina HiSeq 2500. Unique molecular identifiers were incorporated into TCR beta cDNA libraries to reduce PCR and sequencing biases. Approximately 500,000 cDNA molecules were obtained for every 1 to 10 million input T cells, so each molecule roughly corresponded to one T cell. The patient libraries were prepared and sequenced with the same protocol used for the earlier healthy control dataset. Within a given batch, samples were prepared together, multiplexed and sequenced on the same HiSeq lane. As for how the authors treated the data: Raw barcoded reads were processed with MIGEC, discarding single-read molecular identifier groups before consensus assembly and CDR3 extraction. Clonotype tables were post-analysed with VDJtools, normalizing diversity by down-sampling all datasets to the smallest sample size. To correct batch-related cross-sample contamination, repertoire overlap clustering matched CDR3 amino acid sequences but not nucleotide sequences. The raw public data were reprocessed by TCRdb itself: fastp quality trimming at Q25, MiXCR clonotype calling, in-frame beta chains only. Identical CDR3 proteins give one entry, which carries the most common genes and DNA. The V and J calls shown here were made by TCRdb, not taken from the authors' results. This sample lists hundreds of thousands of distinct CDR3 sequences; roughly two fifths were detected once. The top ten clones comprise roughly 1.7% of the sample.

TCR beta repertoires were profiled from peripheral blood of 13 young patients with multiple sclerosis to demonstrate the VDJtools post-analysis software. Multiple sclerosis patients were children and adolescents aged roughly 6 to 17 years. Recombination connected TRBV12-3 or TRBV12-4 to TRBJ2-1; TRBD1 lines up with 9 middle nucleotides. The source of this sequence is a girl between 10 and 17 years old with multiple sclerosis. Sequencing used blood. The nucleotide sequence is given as TGTGCCAGCAGTGACAGGGGGATTCACAATGAGCAGTTCTTC. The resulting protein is CASSDRGIHNEQFF.